Listed below are T cell receptor beta chains from one sample, sequenced in a study of CD8 T cells in Susac syndrome. TCRdb itself ran the immunoSEQ multiplex PCR reads through MiXCR, one entry per CDR3 protein. The sample carries about 69,000 distinct CDR3 sequences, 95% recorded once. Sequencing was performed on CD8+ T cells from PBMCs. The receptors here all came from a human donor in good health. Both conserved end residues are part of each CDR3. The order of the fields is D gene, V gene, J gene, clone size, CDR3 DNA, CDR3 protein. A D gene is named only where the DNA matches it firmly. Size is omitted from some rows. Given values are once, few, many or a class for expanded clones.

D: .
V: TRBV5-8
J: TRBJ1-5
size: .
DNA: TGTGCCAGCAGCGTGTCCGGGGACTATCAGCCCCAGCATTTT
CDR3: CASSVSGDYQPQHF

D: .
V: TRBV27
J: TRBJ2-1
size: .
DNA: TGTGCCAGCAGTTTCGGGGGATACAATGAGCAGTTCTTC
CDR3: CASSFGGYNEQFF

D: .
V: TRBV25-1
J: TRBJ2-7
size: .
DNA: TGTGCCAGCAAAGGAGACCCCTACGAGCAGTACTTC
CDR3: CASKGDPYEQYF

D: .
V: TRBV30
J: TRBJ2-7
size: .
DNA: TGTGCCTGGAGTGTAGGGTTCTCCTACGAGCAGTACTTC
CDR3: CAWSVGFSYEQYF

D: .
V: TRBV27
J: TRBJ2-2
size: .
DNA: TGTGCCAGCAGTTTACCTTTTACCGGGGAGCTGTTTTTT
CDR3: CASSLPFTGELFF

D: TRBD2
V: TRBV3-1
J: TRBJ2-7
size: .
DNA: TGTGCCAGCAGCCAAGATCGGCTAGCGGGGGCCTACGAGCAGTACTTC
CDR3: CASSQDRLAGAYEQYF

D: .
V: TRBV13
J: TRBJ1-1
size: .
DNA: TGTGCCAGCAGCTTCCTCCAAAGGAACACTGAAGCTTTCTTT
CDR3: CASSFLQRNTEAFF

D: .
V: TRBV9
J: TRBJ2-7
size: once
DNA: TGTGCCAGCAGCGCCGGACAGAACTACGAGCAGTACTTC
CDR3: CASSAGQNYEQYF

D: .
V: TRBV27
J: TRBJ2-7
size: .
DNA: TGTGCCAGCAGTGGACGGACAGAGCTCGGCGAGCAGTACTTC
CDR3: CASSGRTELGEQYF

D: .
V: TRBV6-1
J: TRBJ2-3
size: once
DNA: TGTGCCAGCAGTCCCCGGGCGACTCCGGGCGCAGATACGCAGTATTTT
CDR3: CASSPRATPGADTQYF

D: .
V: TRBV3-1
J: TRBJ2-1
size: .
DNA: TGTGCCAGCAGCCAAGGGACGGGAACCTACAATGAGCAGTTCTTC
CDR3: CASSQGTGTYNEQFF

D: TRBD1
V: TRBV7-9
J: TRBJ1-2
size: .
DNA: TGTGCCAGCAGCGTCGGGACAGCGCTTGGCTACACCTTC
CDR3: CASSVGTALGYTF

D: TRBD1
V: TRBV29-1
J: TRBJ2-7
size: .
DNA: TGCAGCGTTGAAGAGTGGACAGGGGGCCACGAGCAGTACTTC
CDR3: CSVEEWTGGHEQYF

D: .
V: TRBV2
J: TRBJ2-7
size: .
DNA: TGTGCCAGCAGTTATGACAGTCAAATCTCCTACGAGCAGTACTTC
CDR3: CASSYDSQISYEQYF

D: TRBD2
V: TRBV7-9
J: TRBJ2-3
size: .
DNA: TGTGCCAGCAGCTCTAGCGGGGGGGCCTCGACGCAGTATTTT
CDR3: CASSSSGGASTQYF

D: TRBD1
V: TRBV28
J: TRBJ1-2
size: .
DNA: TGTGCCAGCGGCAGCAGGGGGTATGGCTACACCTTC
CDR3: CASGSRGYGYTF

D: .
V: TRBV4-2
J: TRBJ1-1
size: .
DNA: TGTGCCAGCAGCCAAGAGTCCGCCGGGCCTGAAGCTTTCTTT
CDR3: CASSQESAGPEAFF

D: .
V: TRBV2
J: TRBJ2-3
size: .
DNA: TGTGCCAGCAGTGAAGCTCCGAGAAACACAGATACGCAGTATTTT
CDR3: CASSEAPRNTDTQYF

D: .
V: TRBV28
J: TRBJ2-7
size: .
DNA: TGTGCCAGCAGTTATCCAATAGGCGCGGGCAGCTCCTACGAGCAGTACTTC
CDR3: CASSYPIGAGSSYEQYF

D: TRBD2
V: TRBV7-3
J: TRBJ2-3
size: .
DNA: TGTGCCAGCAGTTTTATGGGAGGGGCGGATACGCAGTATTTT
CDR3: CASSFMGGADTQYF